A single sample gave rise to the 3 T cell receptor beta chains below, sequenced in a study of identifying expanded T cells in peripheral blood. Sequencing used immunoSEQ multiplex PCR; TCRdb keeps in-frame clones, though not all of them. The sample records 100,000 to 110,000 clones, around nine tenths being singletons. The specimen was blood. Receptors were obtained from a person between 18 and 70 years old in good health.

The rearrangement links TRBV19 to TRBJ1-5; D uncertain. V was shortened by 4 bases and J by 6 bases, with 16 bases between the two germline ends. Germline CDR1 and CDR2: LNHDA and SQIVND (reference sequence). The CDR3 runs to 15 residues. CDR3 bases: TGTGCCAGTAGTACCCTAGGGAAGGGAAGTCAGCCCCAGCATTTT. Amino acid sequence: CASSTLGKGSQPQHF.

CDR3 sequence reads: CASSSAGGGTDTQYF. DNA for the CDR3: TGCGCCAGCAGCTCCGCGGGAGGAGGCACAGATACGCAGTATTTT. V gene TRBV5-1 combines with J gene TRBJ2-3; TRBD2 matches at 8 bases. The germline V gene encodes CDR1 SGHRS and CDR2 YFSETQ. The length of the CDR3 is 15 residues. The ends lost 3 bases at V and 1 base at J; junction bases unmatched: 4.

The chain combines TRBV5-4 with TRBJ2-3; TRBD2 might be the D (5 bases). V lost 4 bases and J lost 1, with 13 bases in between. The germline CDR1 and CDR2 sequences are SGHNT and YYREEE (reference sequence). The CDR3 length is 15 residues. In nucleotides, the CDR3 is TGTGCCAGCAGCACCCGGGTTAGCGGCACAGATACGCAGTATTTT. Protein sequence: CASSTRVSGTDTQYF.